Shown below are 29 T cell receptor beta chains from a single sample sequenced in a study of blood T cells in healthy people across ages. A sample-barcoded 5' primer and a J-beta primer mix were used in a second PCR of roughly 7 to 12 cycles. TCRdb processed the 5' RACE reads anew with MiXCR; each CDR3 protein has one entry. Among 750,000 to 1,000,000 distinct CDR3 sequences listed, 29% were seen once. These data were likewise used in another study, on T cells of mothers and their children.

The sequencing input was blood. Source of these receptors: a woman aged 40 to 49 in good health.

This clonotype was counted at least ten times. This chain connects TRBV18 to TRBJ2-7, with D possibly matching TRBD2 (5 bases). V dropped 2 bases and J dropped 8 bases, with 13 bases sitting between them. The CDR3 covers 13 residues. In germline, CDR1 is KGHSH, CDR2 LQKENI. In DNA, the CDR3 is TGTGCCAGCTCACCATGGGCTAGCTTGCAGCAGTACTTC. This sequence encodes CASSPWASLQQYF.

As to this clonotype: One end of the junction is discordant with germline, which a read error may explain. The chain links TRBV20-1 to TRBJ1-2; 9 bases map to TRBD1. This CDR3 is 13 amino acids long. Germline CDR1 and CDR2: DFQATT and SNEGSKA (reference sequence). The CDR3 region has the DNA TGCGGTGCTAGGGTGGGACAGGGAGATGGCTACACCTTC. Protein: CGARVGQGDGYTF.

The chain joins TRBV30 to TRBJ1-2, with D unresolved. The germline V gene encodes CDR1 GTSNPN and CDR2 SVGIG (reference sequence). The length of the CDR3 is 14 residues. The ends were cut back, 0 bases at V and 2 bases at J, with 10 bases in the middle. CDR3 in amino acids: CAWSVLGSNYGYTF. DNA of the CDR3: TGTGCCTGGAGTGTTCTAGGGTCCAACTATGGCTACACCTTC. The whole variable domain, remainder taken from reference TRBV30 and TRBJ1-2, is SQTIHQWPATLVQPVGSPLSLECTVEGTSNPNLYWYRQAAGRGLQLLFYSVGIGQISSEVPQNLSASRPQDRQFILSSKKLLLSDSGFYLCAWSVLGSNYGYTFGSGTRLTVV.

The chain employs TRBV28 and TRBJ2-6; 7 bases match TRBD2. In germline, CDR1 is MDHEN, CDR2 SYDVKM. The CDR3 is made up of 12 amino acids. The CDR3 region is CCAGAGANVLTF. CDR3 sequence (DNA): TGTTGCGCGGGAGCTGGGGCCAACGTCCTGACTTTC.

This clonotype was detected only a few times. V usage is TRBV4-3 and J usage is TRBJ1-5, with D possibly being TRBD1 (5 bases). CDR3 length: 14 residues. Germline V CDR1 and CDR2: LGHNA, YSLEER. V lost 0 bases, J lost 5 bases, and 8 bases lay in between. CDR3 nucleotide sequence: TGCGCCAGCAGCCAAGAAGGGGTGGATCAGCCCCAGCATTTT. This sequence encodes CASSQEGVDQPQHF.

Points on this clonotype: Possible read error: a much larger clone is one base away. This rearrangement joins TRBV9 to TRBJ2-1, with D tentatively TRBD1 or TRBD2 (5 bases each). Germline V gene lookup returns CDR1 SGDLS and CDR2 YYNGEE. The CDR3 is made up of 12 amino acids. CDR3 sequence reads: CAGRGTGLEQFF. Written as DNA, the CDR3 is TGTGCCGGCAGAGGGACGGGGCTTGAGCAGTTCTTC.

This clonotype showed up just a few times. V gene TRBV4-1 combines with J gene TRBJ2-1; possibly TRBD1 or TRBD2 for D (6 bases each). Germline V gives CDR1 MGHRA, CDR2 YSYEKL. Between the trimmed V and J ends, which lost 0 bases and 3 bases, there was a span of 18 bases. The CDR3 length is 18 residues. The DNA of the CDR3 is TGCGCCAGCAGCCAAGAAGGGGCTCCCCGGGGGCACTACAATGAGCAGTTCTTC. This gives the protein CASSQEGAPRGHYNEQFF.

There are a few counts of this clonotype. Written as DNA, the CDR3 is TGTGCCAGCAGCTTTGGGACAGGGAGAGAGACCCAGTACTTC. Its protein is CASSFGTGRETQYF. The gene calls are TRBV5-6 and TRBJ2-5; 9 bases align to TRBD1. The CDR3 is made up of 14 amino acids. V dropped 2 bases and J dropped 4; count of bases not matched to a gene: 3. CDR1 is SGHDT, CDR2 YYEEEE, per germline.

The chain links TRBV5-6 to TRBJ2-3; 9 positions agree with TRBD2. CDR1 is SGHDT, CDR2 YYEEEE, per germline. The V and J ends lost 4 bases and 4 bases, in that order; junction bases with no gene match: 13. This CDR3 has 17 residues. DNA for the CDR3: TGTGCCAGCAGCCACCAACTTCCCGCGGGAGGGCCAGATACGCAGTATTTT. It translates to CASSHQLPAGGPDTQYF.

The CDR3 DNA follows: TGTGCCAGCAGCTGGGACCCGGGGGATACGCAGTATTTT. Translation: CASSWDPGDTQYF. This chain uses TRBV7-2 with TRBJ2-3, with D perhaps given as TRBD1 or TRBD2 (5 bases each). Trimming stripped 4 bases from V and 6 bases from J, with 11 bases between. This CDR3 region has 13 residues. The germline CDR1 and CDR2 sequences are SGHTA and FQGNSA.

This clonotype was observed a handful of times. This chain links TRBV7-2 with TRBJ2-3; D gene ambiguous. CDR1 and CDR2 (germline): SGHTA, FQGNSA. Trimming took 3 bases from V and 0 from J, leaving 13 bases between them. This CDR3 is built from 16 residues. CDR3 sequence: CASSLTGYLSTDTQYF. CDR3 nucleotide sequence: TGTGCCAGCAGCTTGACCGGGTACTTAAGCACAGATACGCAGTATTTT.

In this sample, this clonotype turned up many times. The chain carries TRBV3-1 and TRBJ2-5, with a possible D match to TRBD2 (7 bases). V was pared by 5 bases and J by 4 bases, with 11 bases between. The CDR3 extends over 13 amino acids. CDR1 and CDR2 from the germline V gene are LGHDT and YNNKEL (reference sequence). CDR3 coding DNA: TGTGCCAGCAGCTGGGGAGGGGGAGAGACCCAGTACTTC. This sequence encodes CASSWGGGETQYF.

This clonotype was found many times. CDR3 bases: TGTGCCAGCAGCGTAGACCCTAGCGGGGGGGCCACAGATACGCAGTATTTT. It translates to CASSVDPSGGATDTQYF. This chain joins TRBV9 and TRBJ2-3; 12 bases are shared with TRBD2. There are 17 residues in the CDR3. V dropped 0 bases and J dropped 2; count of bases not matched to a gene: 4. The V gene's germline CDR1 is SGDLS and CDR2 YYNGEE.

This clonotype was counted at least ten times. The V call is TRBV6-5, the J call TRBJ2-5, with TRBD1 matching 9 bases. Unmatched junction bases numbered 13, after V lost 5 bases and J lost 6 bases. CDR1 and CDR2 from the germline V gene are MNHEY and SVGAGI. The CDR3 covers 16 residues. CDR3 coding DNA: TGTGCCAGCAGTCCACGAACCGGGACAGGGTCAAAGACCCAGTACTTC. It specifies CASSPRTGTGSKTQYF.

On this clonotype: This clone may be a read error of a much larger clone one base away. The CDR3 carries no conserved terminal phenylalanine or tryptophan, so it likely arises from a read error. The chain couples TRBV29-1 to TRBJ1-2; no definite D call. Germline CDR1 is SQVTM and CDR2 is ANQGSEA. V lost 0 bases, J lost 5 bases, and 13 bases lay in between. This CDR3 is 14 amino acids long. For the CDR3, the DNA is TGCAGCGTTGAAGACCCAGGCAGACGTTATGGCTACACCTGC. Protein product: CSVEDPGRRYGYTC.

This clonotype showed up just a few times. Here the CDR3 reads CASSVKVSTDTQYF. Here the CDR3 DNA reads TGTGCCAGCAGCGTGAAAGTTAGCACAGATACGCAGTATTTT. J is TRBJ2-3 and V is TRBV9; the D is unclear. This CDR3 spans 14 amino acids. The V gene's germline CDR1 is SGDLS and CDR2 YYNGEE. The V and J ends lost 2 bases and 0 bases respectively, with 7 bases between them.

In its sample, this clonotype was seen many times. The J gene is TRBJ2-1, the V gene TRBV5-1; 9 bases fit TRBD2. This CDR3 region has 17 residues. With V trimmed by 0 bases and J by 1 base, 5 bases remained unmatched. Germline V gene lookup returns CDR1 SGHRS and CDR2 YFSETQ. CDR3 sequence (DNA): TGCGCCAGCAGCTTGGTCGGCGGGGGGGGTTCCTACAATGAGCAGTTCTTC. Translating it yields CASSLVGGGGSYNEQFF.

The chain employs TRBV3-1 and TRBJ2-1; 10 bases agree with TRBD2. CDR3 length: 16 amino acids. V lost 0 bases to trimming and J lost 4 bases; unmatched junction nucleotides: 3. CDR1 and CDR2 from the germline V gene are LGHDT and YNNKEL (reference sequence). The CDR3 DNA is TGTGCCAGCAGCCAAGAACTAGCGGGGATGTACAATGAGCAGTTCTTC. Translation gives CASSQELAGMYNEQFF.

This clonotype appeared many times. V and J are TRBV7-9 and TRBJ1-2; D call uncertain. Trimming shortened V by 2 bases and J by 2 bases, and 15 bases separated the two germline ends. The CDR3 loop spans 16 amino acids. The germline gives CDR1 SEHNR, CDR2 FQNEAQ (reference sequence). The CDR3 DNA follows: TGTGCCAGCAGCTTACCCCTGGCGTGGGAAAACTATGGCTACACCTTC. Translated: CASSLPLAWENYGYTF.

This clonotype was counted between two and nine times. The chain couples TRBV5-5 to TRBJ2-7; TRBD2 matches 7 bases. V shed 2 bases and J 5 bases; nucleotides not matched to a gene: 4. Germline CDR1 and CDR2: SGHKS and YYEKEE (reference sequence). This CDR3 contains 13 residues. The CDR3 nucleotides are TGTGCCAGCAGCTTCGGGGAGGGCAACGAGCAGTACTTC. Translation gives CASSFGEGNEQYF.

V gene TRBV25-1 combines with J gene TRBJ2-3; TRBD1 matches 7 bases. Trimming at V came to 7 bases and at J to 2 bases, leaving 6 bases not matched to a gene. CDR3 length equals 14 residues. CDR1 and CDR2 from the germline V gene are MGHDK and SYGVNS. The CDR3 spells CASIPGGPTDTQYF. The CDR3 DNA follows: TGTGCCAGCATCCCAGGGGGTCCCACAGATACGCAGTATTTT.

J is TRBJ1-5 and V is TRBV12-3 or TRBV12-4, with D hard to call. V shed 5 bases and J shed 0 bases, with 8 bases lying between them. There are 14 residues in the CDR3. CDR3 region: CASSGLYSNQPQHF. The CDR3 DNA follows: TGTGCCAGCAGTGGACTGTATAGCAATCAGCCCCAGCATTTT.

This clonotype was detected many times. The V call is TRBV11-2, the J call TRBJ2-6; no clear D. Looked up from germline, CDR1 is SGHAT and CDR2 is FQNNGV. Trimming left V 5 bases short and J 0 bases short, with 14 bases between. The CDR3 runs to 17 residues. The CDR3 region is CASSLRDTFSGANVLTF. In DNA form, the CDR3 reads TGTGCCAGCAGCCTACGTGACACCTTCTCTGGGGCCAACGTCCTGACTTTC. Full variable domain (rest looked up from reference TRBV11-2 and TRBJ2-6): EAGVAQSPRYKIIEKRQSVAFWCNPISGHATLYWYQQILGQGPKLLIQFQNNGVVDDSQLPKDRFSAERLKGVDSTLKIQPAKLEDSAVYLCASSLRDTFSGANVLTFGAGSRLTVL.

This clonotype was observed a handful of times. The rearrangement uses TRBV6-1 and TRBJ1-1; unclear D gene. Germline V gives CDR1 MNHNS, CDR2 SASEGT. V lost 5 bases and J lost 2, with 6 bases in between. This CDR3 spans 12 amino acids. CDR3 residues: CASSTDNTEAFF. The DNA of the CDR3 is TGTGCCAGCAGTACAGATAACACTGAAGCTTTCTTT.

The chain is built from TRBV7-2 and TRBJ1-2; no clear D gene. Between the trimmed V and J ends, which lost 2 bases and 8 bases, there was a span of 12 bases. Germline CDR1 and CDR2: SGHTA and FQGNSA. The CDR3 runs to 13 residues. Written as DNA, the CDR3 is TGTGCCAGCAGCTTAATGTGGGATAGGGGCTACACCTTC. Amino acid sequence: CASSLMWDRGYTF. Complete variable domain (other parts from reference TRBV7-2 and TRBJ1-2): GAGVSQSPSNKVTEKGKDVELRCDPISGHTALYWYRQSLGQGLEFLIYFQGNSAPDKSGLPSDRFSAERTGGSVSTLTIQRTQQEDSAVYLCASSLMWDRGYTFGSGTRLTVV.

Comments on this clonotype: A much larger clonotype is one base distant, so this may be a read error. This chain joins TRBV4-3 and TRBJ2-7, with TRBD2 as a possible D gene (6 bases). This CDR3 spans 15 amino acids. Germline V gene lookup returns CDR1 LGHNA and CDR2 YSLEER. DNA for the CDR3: TGCGCCAACAGCAAACACCGGGACTCCTCCTACGAGCAGTACTTC. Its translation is CANSKHRDSSYEQYF.

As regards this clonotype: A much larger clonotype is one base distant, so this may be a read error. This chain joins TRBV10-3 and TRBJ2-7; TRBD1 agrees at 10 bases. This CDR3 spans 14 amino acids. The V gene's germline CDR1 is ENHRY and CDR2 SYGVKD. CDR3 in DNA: TGTGCCGTCAGCGGACAGGGGGGCTCCTACGAGCAGTACTTC. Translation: CAVSGQGGSYEQYF.

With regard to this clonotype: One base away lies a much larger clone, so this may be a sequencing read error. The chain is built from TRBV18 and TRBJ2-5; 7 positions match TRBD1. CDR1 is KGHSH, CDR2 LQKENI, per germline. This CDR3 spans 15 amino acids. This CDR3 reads CAGSHLDRNQETQYF. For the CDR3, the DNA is TGTGCCGGCTCACATTTGGACAGGAACCAAGAGACCCAGTACTTC.

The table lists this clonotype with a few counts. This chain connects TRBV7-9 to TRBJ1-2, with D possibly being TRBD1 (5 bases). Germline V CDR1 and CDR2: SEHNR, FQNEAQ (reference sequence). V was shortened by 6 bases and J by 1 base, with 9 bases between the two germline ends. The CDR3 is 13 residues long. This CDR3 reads CASRAGLNYGYTF. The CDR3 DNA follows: TGTGCCAGCAGGGCAGGGCTTAACTATGGCTACACCTTC.